The sequence of this T cell receptor (beta chain) was determined in a study of blood T cell repertoires in COVID-19. Looking at the study overall: Acute and convalescent COVID-19 samples came from the United States, Italy and Spain.

The CDR3 has 16 residues. Germline CDR1 is SGHRS and CDR2 is YFSETQ. V lost 2 bases to trimming and J lost 7 bases; unmatched junction nucleotides: 9. TCRdb's table, derived via immunoSEQ multiplex PCR, lists solely in-frame clones and lacks some. The sample has about 160,000 clones; over 70% are singletons. The chain uses TRBV5-1 and TRBJ2-1; 10 bases match TRBD2. This TCR came from a woman aged 35 to 49 with acute COVID-19. The sequenced material came from PBMCs or T cells enriched from blood (not recorded which). The chain's CDR3 is CASSFGSTSGMNEQFF. The CDR3, as DNA: TGCGCCAGCAGCTTTGGGAGTACTAGCGGGATGAATGAGCAGTTCTTC.